A selection of T cell receptor beta chains follows, all from one sample in a study of blood T cell repertoires in COVID-19. Here immunoSEQ multiplex PCR was the method, and the copy in TCRdb shows in-frame clones only, minus some. The sample shows 40,000 to 50,000 clones, 80% to 90% of them seen only once. The sample taken for sequencing was peripheral blood. These receptors came from a human donor in a cohort sampled during active COVID-19. Each CDR3 is given with its conserved first and last residue. D genes are given only for firm matches.

TRBJ1-6 | 15 | . | TRBV27 | CASSSADTGFSPLHF
TRBJ2-1 | 13 | . | TRBV10-3 | CAISESKEDEQFF
TRBJ2-5 | 14 | . | TRBV7-2 | CASSLRGSQETQYF
TRBJ1-3 | 17 | . | TRBV18 | CASSTRSGDGSGNTIYF
TRBJ2-7 | 15 | TRBD2 | TRBV5-1 | CASSFSGASSYEQYF
TRBJ1-2 | 14 | TRBD1 | TRBV6-5 | CATDRDSSNYGYTF
TRBJ1-1 | 13 | . | TRBV19 | CASRGSLNTEAFF
TRBJ1-1 | 12 | . | TRBV13 | CASSSQNTEAFF
TRBJ1-3 | 14 | . | TRBV7-6 | CASSPADSGNTIYF
TRBJ2-1 | 15 | TRBD2 | TRBV13 | CASSLGPGTTNEQFF
TRBJ2-7 | 14 | . | TRBV19 | CASSMDLSSYEQYF
TRBJ1-1 | 13 | . | TRBV6-6 | CASSGPGFTEAFF
TRBJ1-3 | 16 | . | TRBV5-1 | CASHDGGSGSGNTIYF
TRBJ1-4 | 16 | TRBD1 | TRBV19 | CASKGDRAEANEKLFF
TRBJ1-1 | 15 | . | TRBV19 | CASSIFRVRRQEAFF
TRBJ2-5 | 15 | . | TRBV5-1 | CASRPSGAAEETQYF
TRBJ2-1 | 12 | TRBD1 | TRBV30 | CAWSVLGQGAVF
TRBJ2-1 | 16 | TRBD2 | TRBV11-3 | CASSSRTSGRVGEQFF
TRBJ1-4 | 14 | . | TRBV5-4 | CASSPSPGDEKLFF
TRBJ2-7 | 14 | TRBD2 | TRBV18 | CASSPPNGRHEQYF
TRBJ2-7 | 15 | TRBD2 | TRBV11-2 | CASSWGLAGGDEQYF
TRBJ2-1 | 15 | TRBD1 | TRBV11-3 | CASSPRQGRFNEQFF
TRBJ2-7 | 13 | . | TRBV7-2 | CASSSQVHYEQYF
TRBJ1-5 | 12 | TRBD1 | TRBV30 | CAWGDRYQPQHF
TRBJ2-2 | 16 | TRBD2 | TRBV7-6 | CASSLIAGANTGELFF
TRBJ1-3 | 14 | . | TRBV5-1 | CASSFSGAGNTIYF
TRBJ2-2 | 15 | TRBD2 | TRBV2 | CASSRLAGETGELFF
TRBJ1-6 | 14 | . | TRBV2 | CASSGTGKNSPLHF
TRBJ2-7 | 15 | TRBD1 | TRBV7-9 | CASSPTDRAAHEQYF
TRBJ2-1 | 15 | . | TRBV7-9 | CASKGGSYSNVEQFF
TRBJ1-2 | 16 | . | TRBV21-1 | CASSHGQGAANYGYTF
TRBJ2-3 | 14 | . | TRBV5-1 | CASSSTGTSNTQYF
TRBJ1-4 | 12 | . | TRBV5-4 | CASSRHPEKLFF
TRBJ1-6 | 15 | TRBD1 | TRBV5-8 | CASSWGQAGNSPLHF
TRBJ2-7 | 14 | . | TRBV3-1/TRBV3-2 | CASSQDRGSGEQYF
TRBJ1-4 | 16 | TRBD1 | TRBV6-2/TRBV6-3 | CASSRWDSGSEEKLFF
TRBJ2-5 | 13 | TRBD1 | TRBV5-1 | CASSLQGAETQYF
TRBJ2-5 | 15 | TRBD2 | TRBV9 | CASSVDSGREETQYF
TRBJ1-1 | 14 | . | TRBV3-1/TRBV3-2 | CASSERQGNTEAFF
TRBJ2-7 | 12 | . | TRBV30 | CAWSAQFIEQYF
TRBJ1-1 | 14 | TRBD1 | TRBV7-2 | CASSSGQGRAEAFF
TRBJ2-3 | 17 | TRBD2 | TRBV2 | CASRRDRPGLISDTQYF
TRBJ2-7 | 17 | . | TRBV4-2 | CASSQVGPRGGEYEQYF
TRBJ2-3 | 14 | . | TRBV5-1 | CASSYWESTDTQYF
TRBJ2-1 | 15 | TRBD2 | TRBV19 | CASEPGGSRIYEQFF
TRBJ2-7 | 16 | . | TRBV7-9 | CASSQGWGTSPYEQYF
TRBJ1-6 | 13 | TRBD1 | TRBV18 | CAHRDRTNSPLHF
TRBJ2-5 | 13 | . | TRBV3-1/TRBV3-2 | CASSQGQSGTQYF
TRBJ2-1 | 14 | TRBD2 | TRBV30 | CAYQGAGAVNEQFF
TRBJ2-3 | 14 | TRBD2 | TRBV30 | CAWSVDSGRSTQYF